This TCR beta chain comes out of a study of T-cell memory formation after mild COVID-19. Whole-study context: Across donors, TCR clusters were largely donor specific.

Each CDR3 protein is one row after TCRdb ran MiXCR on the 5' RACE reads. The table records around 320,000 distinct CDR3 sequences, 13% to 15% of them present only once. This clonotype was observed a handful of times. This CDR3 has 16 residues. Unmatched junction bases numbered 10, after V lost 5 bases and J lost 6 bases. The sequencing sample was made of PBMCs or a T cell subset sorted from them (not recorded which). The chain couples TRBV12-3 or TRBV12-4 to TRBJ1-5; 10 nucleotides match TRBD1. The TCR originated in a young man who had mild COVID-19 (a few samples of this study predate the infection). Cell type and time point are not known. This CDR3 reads CASSPSGTGDLQPQHF. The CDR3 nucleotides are TGTGCCAGCAGTCCCTCCGGGACAGGGGACCTTCAGCCCCAGCATTTT.